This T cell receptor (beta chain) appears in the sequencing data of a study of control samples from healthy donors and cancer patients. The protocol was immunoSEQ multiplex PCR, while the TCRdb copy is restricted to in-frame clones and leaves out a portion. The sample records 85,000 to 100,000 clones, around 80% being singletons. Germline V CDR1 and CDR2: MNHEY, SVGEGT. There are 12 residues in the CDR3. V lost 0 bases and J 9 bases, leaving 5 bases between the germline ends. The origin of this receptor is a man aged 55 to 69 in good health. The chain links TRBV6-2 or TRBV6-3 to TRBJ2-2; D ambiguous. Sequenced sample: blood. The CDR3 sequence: CASSYSLRELFF. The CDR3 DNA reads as TGTGCCAGCAGTTACTCCCTGAGGGAGCTGTTTTTT.